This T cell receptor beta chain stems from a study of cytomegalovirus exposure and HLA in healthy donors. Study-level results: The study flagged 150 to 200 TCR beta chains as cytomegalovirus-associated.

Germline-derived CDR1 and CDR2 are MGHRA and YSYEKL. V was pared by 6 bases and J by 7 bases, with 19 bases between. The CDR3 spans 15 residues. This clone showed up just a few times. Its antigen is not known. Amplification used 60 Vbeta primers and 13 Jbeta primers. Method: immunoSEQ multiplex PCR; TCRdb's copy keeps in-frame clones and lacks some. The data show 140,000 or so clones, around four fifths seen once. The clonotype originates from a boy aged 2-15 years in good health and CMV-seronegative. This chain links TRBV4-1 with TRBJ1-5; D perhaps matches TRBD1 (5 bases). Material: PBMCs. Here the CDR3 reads CASSQRGGFGQPQHF. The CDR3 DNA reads TGCGCCAGCAGTCAGCGGGGCGGCTTTGGACAGCCCCAGCATTTT.